This T cell receptor beta chain emerged from a study of OX40 agonist ivuxolimab in advanced cancers. In the study overall: It was ivuxolimab, an agonistic anti-OX40 (CD134) antibody, that patients were treated with.

Study outcomes and limitations: The antigens recognized by the expanded peripheral T cells, that is their antigen specificity, were not determined.

For this clone: The antigen is unknown.

The table came from immunoSEQ multiplex PCR; TCRdb's copy has only in-frame clones and leaves some out. The sample lists around 70,000 clones, about 82% occurring once. The V and J ends lost 4 bases and 4 bases respectively, with 16 bases between them. The CDR3 consists of 15 residues. Sequencing used CD4+ or CD8+ T cells sorted from blood, obtained in a trial of the OX40 agonist ivuxolimab. The receptor was derived from an adult with an advanced solid tumor such as melanoma, head and neck, liver or kidney cancer. The V call is TRBV5-3, the J call TRBJ2-3; D is perhaps TRBD2 (6 bases). TRBV5-3 is recorded as an ORF, its role being uncertain. In nucleotides, the CDR3 is TGTGCCAGAAGCGGGTGGGAGGAGGGTGCAGATACGCAGTATTTT. It specifies CARSGWEEGADTQYF.